What follows are 5 T cell receptor beta chains derived from one specimen sequenced in a study of blood T cell repertoires in COVID-19. Repertoires were generated with immunoSEQ multiplex PCR, while TCRdb's copy carries only in-frame clones and drops some. Of roughly 240,000 clones listed, 82% are singletons. Sequenced input: peripheral blood. The receptors come from a woman of 80 years or more with acute or convalescent COVID-19.

The chain couples TRBV28 to TRBJ2-2, with TRBD2 matching over 8 bases. V was clipped by 5 bases and J by 5 bases; unmatched bases: 7. There are 15 residues in the CDR3. The germline V gene encodes CDR1 MDHEN and CDR2 SYDVKM. For the CDR3, the DNA is TGTGCCAGCAGTCCCGGGACTAGTCGGACCGGGGAGCTGTTTTTT. Protein product: CASSPGTSRTGELFF.

This rearrangement joins TRBV2 to TRBJ1-1, with a possible D match to TRBD1 (6 bases). V was clipped by 5 bases and J by 6 bases, with 10 bases between them. The CDR3 is 12 residues long. CDR1 is SNHLY and CDR2 is FYNNEI in the germline V gene. The CDR3 bases are TGTGCCAGCAGTACAGGGACCGCTGAAGCTTTCTTT. It encodes CASSTGTAEAFF.

The chain couples TRBV28 to TRBJ2-3; TRBD1 aligns across 10 bases. Trimming took 5 bases from V and 2 from J; bases not matched to a gene: 4. CDR1 and CDR2 from the germline V gene are MDHEN and SYDVKM. The CDR3 contains 15 residues. CDR3 coding DNA: TGTGCCAGCAGTCGGACAGGGGGGTACACAGATACGCAGTATTTT. Translating it yields CASSRTGGYTDTQYF.

The CDR3 DNA reads as TGTGCCAGTAGCCCCAACAGGGTTCGAGAGAACACTGAAGCTTTCTTT. Amino acid sequence: CASSPNRVRENTEAFF. The chain couples TRBV19 to TRBJ1-1; weak D call: TRBD1 (6 bases). The CDR3 is made up of 16 amino acids. Trimming removed 6 bases at V and 1 base at J, with 18 bases between. CDR1 is LNHDA and CDR2 is SQIVND in the germline V gene (reference sequence).

This clone appeared a single time. CDR3 coding DNA: TGTGCCAGCAGCATCGACAGATATCAGCCCCAGCATTTT. This codes for CASSIDRYQPQHF. The chain recombines TRBV5-4 with TRBJ1-5, with D maybe TRBD1 (5 bases). Germline V gene data show CDR1 as SGHNT and CDR2 as YYREEE (reference sequence). The CDR3 consists of 13 residues. V dropped 4 bases and J dropped 5 bases, with 10 bases sitting between them.